This T cell receptor (beta chain) was observed in a study of cytomegalovirus exposure and HLA in healthy donors. On the study more broadly: It was reported in a later analysis that the same platform had been used for the 90 to 150 validation repertoires as for the 666 first-cohort repertoires. Findings of the study overall: A later analysis found first-cohort TCR clusters tended to co-occur in the 110 or so validation repertoires. Most TCR sequences were rare, but some public TCRs occurred in many donors. Reportedly, cytomegalovirus status was diagnosed with high sensitivity and specificity.

As concerns this clone: The antigen is not known.

Method: immunoSEQ multiplex PCR; TCRdb's copy keeps in-frame clones and lacks some. Of more than 140,000 clones listed, about 89% are singletons. The junction had 7 bases not matched to a gene; V was cut back by 5 bases and J by 7 bases. CDR1 is LNHNV and CDR2 is YYDKDF in the germline V gene (reference sequence). CDR3 length: 14 amino acids. This TCR was recovered from a woman under 30 in good health and CMV-seropositive. Material: PBMCs. The V and J genes are TRBV15 and TRBJ2-7; TRBD1 agrees at 11 bases. This chain's CDR3 is CATSQWTGGGEQYF. Written as DNA, the CDR3 is TGTGCCACCAGCCAATGGACAGGGGGCGGTGAGCAGTACTTC.